This TCR beta chain was captured in a study of CD8 T cells in ankylosing spondylitis. This clonotype was observed a few times. What it binds is not known. TCR beta libraries were made by quantitative 5'-RACE with molecular barcodes. TCRdb fed the 5' RACE reads into MiXCR, producing one record per CDR3 protein. The table includes almost 400,000 distinct CDR3 sequences, 20% to 25% detected once. Losses at the gene ends were 9 bases for V and 2 bases for J; bases not matched to a gene: 6. The CDR3 spans 13 residues. The germline CDR1 and CDR2 sequences are ENHRY and SYGVKD. Overall study findings and caveats: Clones that were linked to disease were CD8+ and were relatively rare in peripheral blood. Blood from ankylosing spondylitis patients appeared to carry a characteristic roughly eight-variant TCR beta motif. Matched ankylosing spondylitis synovial fluid reportedly showed significant enrichment of disease-linked clones.

This rearrangement joins TRBV10-3 to TRBJ2-5, with 7 bases fitting TRBD1. This clonotype was obtained from a male donor with ankylosing spondylitis. The specimen sequenced was blood, either unsorted or a sorted T cell fraction (not recorded which). The CDR3 sequence is CAMRDRVQETQYF. CDR3 nucleotides: TGTGCCATGAGAGACAGGGTTCAAGAGACCCAGTACTTC.